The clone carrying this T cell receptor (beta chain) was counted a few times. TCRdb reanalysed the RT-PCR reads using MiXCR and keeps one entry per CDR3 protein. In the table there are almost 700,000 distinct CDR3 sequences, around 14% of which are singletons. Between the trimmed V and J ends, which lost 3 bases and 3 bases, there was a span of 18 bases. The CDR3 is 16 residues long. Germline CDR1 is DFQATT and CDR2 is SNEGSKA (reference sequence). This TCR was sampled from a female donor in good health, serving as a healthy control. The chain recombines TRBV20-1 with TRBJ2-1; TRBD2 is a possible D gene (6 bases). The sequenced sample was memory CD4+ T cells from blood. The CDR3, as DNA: TGCAGTGCTAGGGGCCCCGGAGGGGCCCTCTACAATGAGCAGTTCTTC. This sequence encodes CSARGPGGALYNEQFF.